The TCR beta chain described here comes from a study of shared clonotypes between healthy human individuals. At the level of the study: There were three CD4 naive, three CD4 memory, two CD8 naive and one CD8 memory plates per donor.

Findings of the study overall: The genetic and exposure-history diversity represented was limited by few donors. The naive CD4 repertoires of a few donors were compared, and 5% to 6.5% of clonotypes were shared. Read depth was anticipated to influence clonotype sharing among donors.

TCRdb's copy holds only in-frame clones and misses some; the assay was immunoSEQ multiplex PCR. The sample records millions of clones, around 94% being singletons. Remarks on this clone: No antigen is known for it.

Germline assignment: CDR1 SGHTA and CDR2 FQGNSA. The CDR3 extends over 15 amino acids. V dropped 4 bases and J dropped 4; count of bases not matched to a gene: 6. The sequenced sample consisted of naive CD4+ T cells sorted from blood. The subset was: CD45RA+ positively selected. The chain combines TRBV7-2 with TRBJ2-1; 8 bases match TRBD1. This TCR was recovered from a man between 18 and 35 years old in good health. The CDR3 DNA sequence: TGTGCCAGCAGCTCAGGACAGGGAAAGTACAATGAGCAGTTCTTC. This sequence encodes CASSSGQGKYNEQFF.